This is a list of T cell receptor beta chains from one sample in a study of Ad26.COV2.S vaccination and SARS-CoV-2 variants. Libraries were prepared by immunoSEQ multiplex PCR; TCRdb keeps only in-frame clonotypes and omits some of them. The sample has some 250,000 clones, around 87% seen once; the top ten hold around 10%. Sample: peripheral blood, taken in a trial of Ad26.COV2.S vaccine versus placebo. These TCRs come from a person aged 18-65 years who received the Ad26.COV2.S COVID-19 vaccine or a placebo. Both conserved end residues are part of each CDR3. The order of the fields is J gene, D gene, clone size, V gene, CDR3 DNA, CDR3 protein. A D gene is named only where the DNA matches it firmly. Expanded clones get a size class; other rows say once, few or many, or leave the size out.

TRBJ1-2,-,-,TRBV4-1,TGCGCCAGCAGCCAAGTCAATCCGGGTAATTCCTATGGCTACACCTTC,CASSQVNPGNSYGYTF
TRBJ2-7,-,-,TRBV6-6,TGTGCCAGCAGGCCCACAGGCTCGGACGAGCAGTACTTC,CASRPTGSDEQYF
TRBJ1-2,-,-,TRBV18,TGTGCCAGCTCACCACTTAAGGGGATGCCCTATGGCTACACCTTC,CASSPLKGMPYGYTF
TRBJ2-1,TRBD2,-,TRBV7-2,TGTGCCAGCAGCTTGGCTAGCGGGAGGGCCTCGAGGTACAATGAGCAGTTCTTC,CASSLASGRASRYNEQFF
TRBJ2-2,TRBD2,-,TRBV5-8,TGTGCCAGCAGCTCCGGGACTAGAAACACCGGGGAGCTGTTTTTT,CASSSGTRNTGELFF
TRBJ1-4,-,-,TRBV4-1,TGCGCCAGCAGCCAACCGGGAGGCACACGGCTCGATGAAAAACTGTTTTTT,CASSQPGGTRLDEKLFF
TRBJ2-3,-,-,TRBV13,TGTGCCAGTGCCTTTAACCATGGAGATACGCAGTATTTT,CASAFNHGDTQYF
TRBJ2-7,-,-,TRBV5-4,TGTGCCAGCAGCTTGCCTGGGACTGGAATCTACGAGCAGTACTTC,CASSLPGTGIYEQYF
TRBJ1-4,-,-,TRBV28,TGTGCCAGCAGGCCATCGATTATGAGGGTTGACGAAAAACTGTTTTTT,CASRPSIMRVDEKLFF
TRBJ2-1,-,-,TRBV27,TGTGCCAGCAGTTCCACAACGACAGCGAGCTCCTACAATGAGCAGTTCTTC,CASSSTTTASSYNEQFF
TRBJ1-2,-,-,TRBV20-1,TGCAGTGCTAGTTGGCAGGGGTTGAATGGCTACACCTTC,CSASWQGLNGYTF
TRBJ2-7,TRBD1,few,TRBV5-1,TGCGCCAGCAACCGGGGCGGGACAGGGTACTACGAGCAGTACTTC,CASNRGGTGYYEQYF
TRBJ2-2,-,-,TRBV21-1,TGTGCCAGCCTGCAGGTCGGGGGCGCGGAAAAGTACACCGGGGAGCTGTTTTTT,CASLQVGGAEKYTGELFF
TRBJ2-7,-,once,TRBV12-1,TGTGCCAGCAGTCAGCTTCCGGGACTAGCGGGAACCTACGAGCAGTACTTC,CASSQLPGLAGTYEQYF